The source of this TCR beta chain is a study of siplizumab effects on memory and regulatory T cells. Cells that made up the mixed lymphocyte reaction were cocultured at 37°C for approximately 6 days. Whole-study findings and limits: In the presence of siplizumab, alloreactive sequences traceable to unstimulated CD4+ memory cells were significantly reduced.

TCRdb's table, derived via immunoSEQ multiplex PCR, lists solely in-frame clones and lacks some. The sample has over 2,500 clones; about 49% are singletons. This clone was recorded only once. The antigen is not known. Trimming took off 7 bases at V and 2 bases at J, with 7 bases between the two ends. The CDR3 is 12 residues long. Germline V gives CDR1 SGHRS, CDR2 YFSETQ. The sequenced sample consisted of CFSE-low (dividing) CD4+ T cells sorted from an allogeneic mixed lymphocyte reaction. This TCR was recovered from a human donor in good health; the cells came from an allogeneic mixed lymphocyte reaction. The chain joins TRBV5-1 to TRBJ2-1, with D hard to call. The chain's CDR3 is CASSVTYNEQFF. The DNA for the CDR3 is TGCGCCAGCTCTGTTACCTACAATGAGCAGTTCTTC. The full variable domain, with the rest looked up from reference TRBV5-1 and TRBJ2-1, is KAGVTQTPRYLIKTRGQQVTLSCSPISGHRSVSWYQQTPGQGLQFLFEYFSETQRNKGNFPGRFSGRQFSNSRSEMNVSTLELGDSALYLCASSVTYNEQFFGPGTRLTVL.